This T cell receptor beta chain is from a study of radiotherapy plus CTLA-4 blockade in lung cancer. Only in-frame clones appear in the TCRdb table, and some are missing; sequencing was by immunoSEQ multiplex PCR. The top ten clones hold 22% of a sample with about 80,000 clones, around 81% of them seen once. Study-level findings and limits: Tumor-derived TCR clones expanded in blood after radiotherapy plus ipilimumab. Response, reportedly, was best predicted by interferon-beta along with early blood T cell clone dynamics.

Details on this clone: Its antigen is not identified.

The sequencing used peripheral blood, collected from a patient treated with radiotherapy plus ipilimumab. This sequence originates from a human donor with non-small cell lung cancer whose response to radiotherapy plus ipilimumab could not be evaluated. Some clones in this sample may be carry-over from other donors' samples.

In DNA form, the CDR3 reads TGTGCCAGCAGTCCAATAGGGACAGCTTATAACACTGAAGCTTTCTTT. Translated, it gives CASSPIGTAYNTEAFF. The V and J genes are TRBV28 and TRBJ1-1; 7 positions match TRBD1. Germline CDR1 and CDR2: MDHEN and SYDVKM. Trimming cost V 5 bases and J 2 bases; bases outside gene matches: 11. The CDR3 runs to 16 residues. Looking up the rest from reference TRBV28 and TRBJ1-1 gives the full variable domain: DVKVTQSSRYLVKRTGEKVFLECVQDMDHENMFWYRQDPGLGLRLIYFSYDVKMKEKGDIPEGYSVSREKKERFSLILESASTNQTSMYLCASSPIGTAYNTEAFFGQGTRLTVV.